One TCR beta chain is described in this entry. Its antigen is currently unknown. Blood collection times were about day -28 and days 30, 100, 180 posttransplant. This specimen comes from a study of T cell clonotyping in hematopoietic cell transplantation. Study observations and caveats: Higher Inverse Simpson Index values in graft donor and pretransplant recipient predicted broader posttransplant TCR diversity. Few recipient clonotypes overlapped donors; over 95% were de novo at given depth. After transplant, recipient diversity fell while pathologically expanded clonotypes grew through day 180.

Only in-frame clones appear in the TCRdb table, and some are missing; sequencing was by immunoSEQ multiplex PCR. This table holds more than 10,000 clones, just under 95% found once. The source of this sequence is a female patient aged 50-65 years who had an allogeneic stem cell transplant from an unrelated donor, so the T cells may come from the graft donor. Some clones in this sample may be carry-over from other donors' samples. The material sequenced was PBMCs, taken 100 days after allogeneic stem cell transplant.

The CDR3 sequence is CASSLGKTVTGTEAFF. The CDR3 DNA reads TGTGCCAGCAGCTTGGGTAAGACAGTGACGGGCACTGAAGCTTTCTTT. The chain uses TRBV7-2 and TRBJ1-1; a possible D gene is TRBD1 (5 bases). The CDR3 sequence is 16 residues long. Per germline, CDR1 SGHTA and CDR2 FQGNSA. V was clipped by 3 bases and J by 4 bases, with 18 bases between them.